The text below deals with one TCR beta chain. The sample is drawn from a study of blood T cell repertoires in COVID-19. At the level of the study: The samples span acute and convalescent COVID-19 from the United States, Italy and Spain. The cDNA or gDNA used as material had been derived from T cells, B-cell-depleted T cells, or PBMCs.

V was clipped by 0 bases and J by 3 bases; unmatched bases: 17. The CDR3 is made up of 22 amino acids. CDR1 is LNHNV, CDR2 YYDKDF, per germline (reference sequence). Original processing methods: Amplifying reference gene primers gave estimates of nucleated cell counts. TCRdb's copy holds only in-frame clones and misses some; the assay was immunoSEQ multiplex PCR. The V and J calls and clone size were taken over from that table, and D and trimming were inferred from the DNA. The sample yields over 35,000 clones, approximately 85% seen once. Enrolment of Seattle patients took place during active infection, and they were followed longitudinally.

The V and J genes are TRBV15 and TRBJ2-6; 10 bases are shared with TRBD1. The sequence came from a woman of 80 years or more with COVID-19, enrolled during active disease. The sequencing sample was made of peripheral blood. In DNA, the CDR3 is TGTGCCACCAGCAGAGACATCCGGGACAGGGGAACTACGGGCATTGGGGCCAACGTCCTGACTTTC. It yields the protein CATSRDIRDRGTTGIGANVLTF.